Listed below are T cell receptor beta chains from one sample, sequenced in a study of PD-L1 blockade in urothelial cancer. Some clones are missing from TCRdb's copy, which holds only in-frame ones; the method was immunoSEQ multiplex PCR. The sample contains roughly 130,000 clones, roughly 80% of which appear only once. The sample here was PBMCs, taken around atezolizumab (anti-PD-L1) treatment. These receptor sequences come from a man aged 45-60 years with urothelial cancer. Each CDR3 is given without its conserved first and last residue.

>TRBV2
ASNPISGGKYEQY
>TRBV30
AWKSLAGRYEQY
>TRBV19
ASSIWTSGRTKNIQY
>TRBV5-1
ASNLRTGGLETQY
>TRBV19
ASQTDSPGEKLF
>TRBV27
ASSSGTGGVETQY
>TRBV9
ASTPGPLSGGEETQY
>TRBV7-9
ASSSGGIYEQY
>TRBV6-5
ASGGTGAGLQQF
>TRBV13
ASSYRTAEETQY
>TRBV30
AWSGGQGVADTQY
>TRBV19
ASMSYDFDEQF
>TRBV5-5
ASSSSGRSHTGELF
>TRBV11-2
ASRLIGRGAYNEQF
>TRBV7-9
ASSLGQGFLAF
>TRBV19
ASSRRTGSPEQY
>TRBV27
ASSFGGEPIEQY
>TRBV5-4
ASSLTSGTGGELF
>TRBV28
ASSFNSGSGEQF
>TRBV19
ASSRTGGDEQF
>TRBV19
ASRTSWGADTQY
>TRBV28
ASSFQGAYIQY
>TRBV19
ASSLRGRAAGHNEQF
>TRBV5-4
ASSNLVLAGSSGANVLT
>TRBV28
ASRLQGRNSYEQY
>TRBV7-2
ASSLNRLETQY
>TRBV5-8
ASTPAWLAAGREQF